These 4 T cell receptor beta chains share one sample of origin, sequenced in a study of T cell responses to AZD1222 COVID-19 vaccine. Clones were sequenced by immunoSEQ multiplex PCR, and TCRdb holds only the in-frame ones, with some missing. The sample includes 98,000 or so clones, 80% to 90% of them seen just once. This material consisted of peripheral blood, taken on day 0 of AZD1222 vaccination. The receptors were sampled from an adult in good health.

This clone is a singleton in its sample. V and J are TRBV4-3 and TRBJ2-7; 10 bases line up with TRBD2. The germline gives CDR1 LGHNA, CDR2 YSLEER. Losses at the gene ends were 1 base for V and 7 bases for J; bases not matched to a gene: 7. The CDR3 length is 15 residues. The CDR3 DNA is TGCGCCAGCAGCCAAGGAGCGGGAGGGCCGAGGGAGCAGTACTTC. The encoded protein is CASSQGAGGPREQYF.

The chain recombines TRBV28 with TRBJ1-1; D uncertain. Trimming stripped 8 bases from V and 3 bases from J, with 7 bases between. This CDR3 is built from 11 residues. CDR1 and CDR2 (germline): MDHEN, SYDVKM. CDR3 amino acids: CASGIYTEAFF. CDR3 coding DNA: TGTGCCAGCGGAATATACACTGAAGCTTTCTTT.

The CDR3 region is CASSQATAGGPYEQYF. CDR3 coding DNA: TGTGCCAGCAGCCAGGCGACAGCGGGAGGGCCCTACGAGCAGTACTTC. V gene TRBV4-2 combines with J gene TRBJ2-7; TRBD2 agrees at 10 bases. Germline trimming cut 3 bases from V and 2 bases from J; bases unmatched to any gene: 7. Germline V CDR1 and CDR2: LGHNA, YNFKEQ. The CDR3 extends over 16 amino acids.

J is TRBJ2-2 and V is TRBV7-2; D is unresolved. The CDR3 sequence is 14 residues long. CDR1 and CDR2 (germline): SGHTA, FQGNSA. The V gene lost 1 base and the J gene lost 3 bases, with 6 bases spanning the gap. The CDR3 protein is CASSLGRYTGELFF. DNA of the CDR3: TGTGCCAGCAGCTTAGGGCGGTACACCGGGGAGCTGTTTTTT.